This TCR beta chain was profiled in a study of blood T cell repertoires in COVID-19. This CDR3 has 16 amino acids. The V and J ends lost 4 bases and 1 base respectively, with 14 bases between them. Germline V gene lookup returns CDR1 SGHRS and CDR2 YFSETQ. This clone was seen a single time. Libraries were prepared by immunoSEQ multiplex PCR; TCRdb keeps only in-frame clonotypes and omits some of them. The sample yields roughly 200,000 clones, about 85% seen once. This receptor was identified in a man in his fifties or sixties with active or convalescent COVID-19. The sequenced material came from peripheral blood. This rearrangement joins TRBV5-1 to TRBJ2-2; D ambiguous. CDR3 residues: CASSRLLTGNTGELFF. The CDR3 DNA follows: TGCGCCAGCAGCCGCCTGCTAACCGGGAACACCGGGGAGCTGTTTTTT.